This is a list of T cell receptor beta chains from one sample in a study of blood T cell repertoires in COVID-19. The data were produced by immunoSEQ multiplex PCR, yet TCRdb's version contains in-frame clones alone and is incomplete. In the table there are tens of thousands of clones, almost 90% of which are singletons. The specimen was peripheral blood. The receptor source for this set is a man aged 50-60 years with acute or convalescent COVID-19. Each CDR3 is given with its conserved first and last residue. Each record gives: CDR3 protein, CDR3 DNA, CDR3 length, clone size, D gene, V gene, J gene. The D gene is left open where the match is weak. Clone size is not always given. Where it is, it says once, few, many or a class for expanded clones.

CASNSLQQGAIVSYGYTF,TGTGCCAGCAACTCTCTCCAACAGGGGGCGATAGTTTCCTATGGCTACACCTTC,18,.,TRBD1,TRBV27,TRBJ1-2
CASSSGLVGGELFF,TGTGCCAGCAGCTCCGGACTAGTAGGCGGGGAGCTGTTTTTT,14,.,TRBD2,TRBV5-6,TRBJ2-2
CPQPQGYTDTQYF,TGCCCCCAACCGCAGGGTTACACAGATACGCAGTATTTT,13,.,.,TRBV19,TRBJ2-3
CASSPRGGRVYNEQFF,TGTGCCAGCAGCCCTCGGGGGGGGCGGGTTTACAATGAGCAGTTCTTC,16,.,TRBD2,TRBV5-4,TRBJ2-1
CSVAYQAGELFF,TGCAGCGTTGCGTATCAGGCGGGGGAGCTGTTTTTT,12,few,.,TRBV29-1,TRBJ2-2
CAISESGGAGRQFF,TGTGCCATCAGTGAGTCAGGGGGAGCGGGACGGCAGTTCTTC,14,.,.,TRBV10-3,TRBJ2-1
CASSLTGDSPLHF,TGTGCCAGCAGCTTAACCGGGGATTCACCCCTCCACTTT,13,.,.,TRBV7-9,TRBJ1-6
CASSLARQTNTEAFF,TGTGCCAGCAGCTTGGCCCGGCAGACAAACACTGAAGCTTTCTTT,15,once,.,TRBV5-4,TRBJ1-1
CASPGEGNNVLYEQYF,TGCGCCAGCCCCGGGGAAGGGAATAACGTTCTCTACGAGCAGTACTTC,16,.,.,TRBV10-1,TRBJ2-7
CAGGVVNQPQHF,TGTGCCGGAGGGGTGGTCAATCAGCCCCAGCATTTT,12,few,.,TRBV6-5,TRBJ1-5
CASSLYDSYEQYF,TGTGCCAGCAGTTTATACGACAGTTACGAGCAGTACTTC,13,.,.,TRBV27,TRBJ2-7
CASSGGLAGLNEQFF,TGTGCCAGTAGTGGGGGACTAGCGGGATTAAATGAGCAGTTCTTC,15,.,TRBD2,TRBV19,TRBJ2-1
CASSAALNTRGSNQPQHF,TGTGCCAGCAGCGCAGCCCTTAATACGAGGGGGAGCAATCAGCCCCAGCATTTT,18,.,.,TRBV7-8,TRBJ1-5
CASTRTGAGETQYF,TGTGCCAGCACCCGGACAGGGGCAGGGGAGACCCAGTACTTC,14,.,TRBD1,TRBV5-8,TRBJ2-5
CASSLIDRANEQYF,TGTGCCAGCAGCTTGATTGACAGGGCCAACGAGCAGTACTTC,14,.,TRBD1,TRBV5-6,TRBJ2-7
CAWSPGQVNTEAFF,TGTGCCTGGAGTCCGGGACAGGTGAACACTGAAGCTTTCTTT,14,.,TRBD1,TRBV30,TRBJ1-1
CASSASGQGRGTVKNIQYF,TGTGCCAGTAGTGCCTCGGGACAGGGACGCGGGACGGTCAAAAACATTCAGTACTTC,19,.,TRBD1,TRBV19,TRBJ2-4
CASSMTGTGVYQPQHF,TGTGCCAGCAGTATGACCGGGACAGGGGTATACCAGCCCCAGCATTTT,16,.,TRBD1,TRBV27,TRBJ1-5
CASILRGPAGELFF,TGTGCCAGCATCCTCAGGGGGCCGGCCGGGGAGCTGTTTTTT,14,.,TRBD1,TRBV5-6,TRBJ2-2
CASSPPGLAFLGEQYF,TGTGCCAGCTCACCCCCGGGACTAGCGTTTCTGGGCGAGCAGTACTTC,16,.,TRBD2,TRBV18,TRBJ2-7
CASRWTENTEAFF,TGTGCCAGCAGGTGGACAGAGAACACTGAAGCTTTCTTT,13,once,.,TRBV7-9,TRBJ1-1
CATLPSRGGNQPQHF,TGTGCCACCCTCCCTAGCAGGGGAGGCAATCAGCCCCAGCATTTT,15,.,.,TRBV28,TRBJ1-5
CASSLGRNTEAFF,TGTGCCAGCAGTTTGGGGAGAAACACTGAAGCTTTCTTT,13,.,.,TRBV12-3/TRBV12-4,TRBJ1-1
CASSYSYPGLNYGYTF,TGTGCCAGCAGTTACTCGTACCCAGGGCTTAACTATGGCTACACCTTC,16,once,.,TRBV6-6,TRBJ1-2
CASSPREGARAKNIQYF,TGTGCCAGCAGCCCCCGAGAGGGGGCAAGGGCCAAAAACATTCAGTACTTC,17,.,TRBD1,TRBV16,TRBJ2-4
CASSLGRSYEQYF,TGTGCCAGCAGCTTGGGGAGAAGTTACGAGCAGTACTTC,13,once,.,TRBV5-6,TRBJ2-7
CASSQAGGMGSYEQYF,TGTGCCAGCAGCCAGGCTGGCGGGATGGGCTCCTACGAGCAGTACTTC,16,.,.,TRBV3-1/TRBV3-2,TRBJ2-7
CASSPGTGRQYF,TGTGCCAGCAGCCCCGGGACAGGGCGGCAGTACTTC,12,.,TRBD1,TRBV3-1/TRBV3-2,TRBJ2-7
CASSLTGADSPLHF,TGTGCCAGCAGCTTGACAGGGGCGGATTCACCCCTCCACTTT,14,.,TRBD1,TRBV5-4,TRBJ1-6
CASSRELLAPQYF,TGTGCCAGCAGCCGAGAGCTCCTAGCCCCGCAGTATTTT,13,few,.,TRBV3-1/TRBV3-2,TRBJ2-3
CASSPTGSYTIYF,TGTGCCAGCAGCCCGACAGGTTCATACACCATATATTTT,13,.,.,TRBV9,TRBJ1-3
CASSPAWPEAFF,TGTGCCAGCAGTCCTGCTTGGCCTGAAGCTTTCTTT,12,few,.,TRBV27,TRBJ1-1
CASSDTGDAGPSSAQYF,TGCGCCAGCAGTGATACAGGGGACGCGGGCCCATCGAGCGCGCAGTACTTC,17,.,TRBD1,TRBV10-1,TRBJ2-7